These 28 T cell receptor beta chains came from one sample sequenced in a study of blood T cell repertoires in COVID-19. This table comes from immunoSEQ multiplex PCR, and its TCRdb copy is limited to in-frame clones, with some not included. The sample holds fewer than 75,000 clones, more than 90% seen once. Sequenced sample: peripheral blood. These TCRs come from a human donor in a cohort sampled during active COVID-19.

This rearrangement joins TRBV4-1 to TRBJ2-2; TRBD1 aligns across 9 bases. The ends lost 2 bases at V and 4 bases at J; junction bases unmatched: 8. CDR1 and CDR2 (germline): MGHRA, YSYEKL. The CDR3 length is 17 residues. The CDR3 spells CASSQNAGTGITGELFF. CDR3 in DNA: TGCGCCAGCAGCCAAAACGCCGGGACAGGGATCACCGGGGAGCTGTTTTTT.

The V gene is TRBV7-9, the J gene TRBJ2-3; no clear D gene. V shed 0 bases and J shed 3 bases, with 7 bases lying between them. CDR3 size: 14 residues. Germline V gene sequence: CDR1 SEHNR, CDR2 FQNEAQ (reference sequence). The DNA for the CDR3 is TGTGCCAGCAGCTTAGCGGGCAGAACAGATACGCAGTATTTT. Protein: CASSLAGRTDTQYF.

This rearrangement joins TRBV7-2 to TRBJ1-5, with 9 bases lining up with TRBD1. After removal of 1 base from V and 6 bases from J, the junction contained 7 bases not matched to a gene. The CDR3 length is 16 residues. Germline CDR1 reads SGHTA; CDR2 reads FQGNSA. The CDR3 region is CASSLGGTGQGQPQHF. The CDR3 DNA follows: TGTGCCAGCAGCTTAGGTGGGACAGGGCAGGGTCAGCCCCAGCATTTT.

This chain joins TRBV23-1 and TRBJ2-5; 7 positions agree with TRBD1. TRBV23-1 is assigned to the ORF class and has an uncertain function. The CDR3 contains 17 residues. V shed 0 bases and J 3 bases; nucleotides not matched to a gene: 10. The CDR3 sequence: CASSQSPQGQGEETQYF. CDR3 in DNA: TGCGCCAGCAGTCAATCGCCCCAAGGGCAGGGGGAAGAGACCCAGTACTTC.

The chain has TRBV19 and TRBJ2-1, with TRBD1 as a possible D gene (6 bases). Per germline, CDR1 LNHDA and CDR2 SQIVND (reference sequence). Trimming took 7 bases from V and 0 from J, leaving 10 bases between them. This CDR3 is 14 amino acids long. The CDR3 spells CASKGESSYNEQFF. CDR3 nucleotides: TGTGCCAGTAAGGGGGAGAGCTCCTACAATGAGCAGTTCTTC.

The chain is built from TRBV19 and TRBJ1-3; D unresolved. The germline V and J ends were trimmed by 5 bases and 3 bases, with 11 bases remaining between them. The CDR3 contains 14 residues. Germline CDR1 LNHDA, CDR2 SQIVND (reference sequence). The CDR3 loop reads CASSPREVGNTIYF. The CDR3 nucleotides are TGTGCCAGTAGTCCCCGTGAGGTTGGAAACACCATATATTTT.

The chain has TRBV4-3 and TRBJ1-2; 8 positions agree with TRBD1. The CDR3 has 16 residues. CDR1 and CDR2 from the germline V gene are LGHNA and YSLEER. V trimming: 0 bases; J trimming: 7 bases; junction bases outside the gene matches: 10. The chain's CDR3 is CASSQDPQGATSGYTF. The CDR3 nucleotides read TGCGCCAGCAGCCAAGATCCCCAGGGGGCGACGAGTGGCTACACCTTC.

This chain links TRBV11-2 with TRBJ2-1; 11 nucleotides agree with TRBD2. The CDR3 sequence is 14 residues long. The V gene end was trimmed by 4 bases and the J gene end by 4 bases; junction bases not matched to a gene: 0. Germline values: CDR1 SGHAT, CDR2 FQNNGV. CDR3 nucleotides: TGTGCCAGCAGCTCTAGCGGGAGGTACAATGAGCAGTTCTTC. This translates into CASSSSGRYNEQFF.

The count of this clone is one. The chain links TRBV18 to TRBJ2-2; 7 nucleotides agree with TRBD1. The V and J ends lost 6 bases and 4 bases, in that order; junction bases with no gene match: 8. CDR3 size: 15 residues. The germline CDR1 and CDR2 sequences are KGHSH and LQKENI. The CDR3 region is CASSRQGISTGELFF. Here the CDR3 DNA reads TGTGCCAGCTCCCGACAGGGAATAAGCACCGGGGAGCTGTTTTTT.

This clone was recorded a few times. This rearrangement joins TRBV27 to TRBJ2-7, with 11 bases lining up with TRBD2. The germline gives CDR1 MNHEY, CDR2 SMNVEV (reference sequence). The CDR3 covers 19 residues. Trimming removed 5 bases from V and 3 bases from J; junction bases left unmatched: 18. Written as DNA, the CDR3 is TGTGCCAGCAGTCTCACAGGGCTGATGACTAGCGGGAAGATCTACGAGCAGTACTTC. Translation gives CASSLTGLMTSGKIYEQYF.

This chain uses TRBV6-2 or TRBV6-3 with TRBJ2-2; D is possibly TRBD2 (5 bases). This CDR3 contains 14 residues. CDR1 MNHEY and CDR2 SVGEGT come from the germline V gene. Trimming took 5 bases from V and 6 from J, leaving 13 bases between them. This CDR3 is CASSQIRDAGELFF. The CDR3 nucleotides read TGTGCCAGCAGTCAAATTCGGGATGCCGGGGAGCTGTTTTTT.

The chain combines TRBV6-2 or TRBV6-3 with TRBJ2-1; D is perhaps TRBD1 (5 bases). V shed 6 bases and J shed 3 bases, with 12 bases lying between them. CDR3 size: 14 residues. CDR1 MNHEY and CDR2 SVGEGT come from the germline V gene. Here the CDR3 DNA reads TGTGCCAGCAGCGACAGTGAAATCTACAATGAGCAGTTCTTC. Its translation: CASSDSEIYNEQFF.

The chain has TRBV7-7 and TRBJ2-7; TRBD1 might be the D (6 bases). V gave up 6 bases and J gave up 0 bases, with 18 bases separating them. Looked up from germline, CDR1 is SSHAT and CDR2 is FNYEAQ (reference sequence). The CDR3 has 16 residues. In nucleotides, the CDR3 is TGTGCCAGCAGGCGTATTGGGACATTGAGCTCCTACGAGCAGTACTTC. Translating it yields CASRRIGTLSSYEQYF.

CDR3 amino acids: CASWEAGGGYEQYF. The CDR3 DNA reads TGCGCCAGCTGGGAGGCGGGGGGCGGTTACGAGCAGTACTTC. The rearrangement links TRBV5-1 to TRBJ2-7, with 8 bases matching TRBD2. CDR3 size: 14 residues. CDR1 is SGHRS, CDR2 YFSETQ, per germline. Losses at the gene ends were 7 bases for V and 4 bases for J; bases not matched to a gene: 10.

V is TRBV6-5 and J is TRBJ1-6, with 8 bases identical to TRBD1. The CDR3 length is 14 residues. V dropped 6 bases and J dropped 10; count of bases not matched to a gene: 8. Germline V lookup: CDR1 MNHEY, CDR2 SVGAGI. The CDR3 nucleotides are TGTGCCAGCAGAGTGACAGGGGTGTCCTCACCCCTCCACTTT. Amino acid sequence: CASRVTGVSSPLHF.

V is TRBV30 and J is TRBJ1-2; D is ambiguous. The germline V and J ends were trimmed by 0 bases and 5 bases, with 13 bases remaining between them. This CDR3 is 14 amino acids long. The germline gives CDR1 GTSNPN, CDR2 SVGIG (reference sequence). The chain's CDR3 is CAWSVPTSPYGYTF. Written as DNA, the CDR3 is TGTGCCTGGAGTGTACCGACAAGCCCATATGGCTACACCTTC.

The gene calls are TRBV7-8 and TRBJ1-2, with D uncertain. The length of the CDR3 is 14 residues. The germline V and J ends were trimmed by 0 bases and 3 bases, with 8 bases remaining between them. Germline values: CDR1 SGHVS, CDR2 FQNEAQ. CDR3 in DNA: TGTGCCAGCAGCTTAGCGGTGTCAGACTATGGCTACACCTTC. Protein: CASSLAVSDYGYTF.

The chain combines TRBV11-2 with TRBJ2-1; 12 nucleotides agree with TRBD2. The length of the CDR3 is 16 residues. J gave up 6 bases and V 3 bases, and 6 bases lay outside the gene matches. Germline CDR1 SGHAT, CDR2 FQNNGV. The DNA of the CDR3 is TGTGCCAGCAGCTTCAGTCGACTAGCGGGGGTCAATGAGCAGTTCTTC. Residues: CASSFSRLAGVNEQFF.

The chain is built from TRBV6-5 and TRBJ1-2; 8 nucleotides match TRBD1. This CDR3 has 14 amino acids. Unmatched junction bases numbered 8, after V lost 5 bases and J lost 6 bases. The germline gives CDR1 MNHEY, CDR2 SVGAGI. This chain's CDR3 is CASSRRDRPHGYTF. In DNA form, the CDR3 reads TGTGCCAGCAGTCGGCGGGACAGGCCCCATGGCTACACCTTC.

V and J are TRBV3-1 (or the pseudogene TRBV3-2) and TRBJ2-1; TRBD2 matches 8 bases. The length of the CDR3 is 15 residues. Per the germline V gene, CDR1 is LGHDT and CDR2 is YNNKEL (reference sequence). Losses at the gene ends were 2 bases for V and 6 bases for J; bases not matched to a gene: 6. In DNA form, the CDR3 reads TGTGCCAGCAGCCAATCCGGGAGGGCAACCAATGAGCAGTTCTTC. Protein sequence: CASSQSGRATNEQFF.

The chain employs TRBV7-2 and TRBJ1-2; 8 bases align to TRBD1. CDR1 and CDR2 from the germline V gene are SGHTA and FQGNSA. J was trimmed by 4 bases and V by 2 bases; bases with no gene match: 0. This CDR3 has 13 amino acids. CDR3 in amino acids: CASSLQGAYGYTF. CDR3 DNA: TGTGCCAGCAGCTTACAGGGGGCCTATGGCTACACCTTC.

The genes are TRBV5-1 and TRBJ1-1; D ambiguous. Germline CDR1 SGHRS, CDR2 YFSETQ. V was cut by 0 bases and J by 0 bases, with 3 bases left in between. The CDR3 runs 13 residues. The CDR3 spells CASSLGLNTEAFF. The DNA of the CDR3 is TGCGCCAGCAGCTTGGGGCTGAACACTGAAGCTTTCTTT.

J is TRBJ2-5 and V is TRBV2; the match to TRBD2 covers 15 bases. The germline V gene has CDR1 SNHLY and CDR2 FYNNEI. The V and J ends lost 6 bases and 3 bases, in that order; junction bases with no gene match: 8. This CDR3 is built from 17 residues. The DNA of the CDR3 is TGTGCCAGCAGCGCCTCTAGGACTAGCGGGAGGGAAGAGACCCAGTACTTC. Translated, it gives CASSASRTSGREETQYF.

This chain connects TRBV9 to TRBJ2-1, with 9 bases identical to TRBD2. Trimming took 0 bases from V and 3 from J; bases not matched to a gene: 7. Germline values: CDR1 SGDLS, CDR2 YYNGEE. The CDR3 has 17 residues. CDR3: CASSVEGSGSIYNEQFF. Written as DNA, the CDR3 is TGTGCCAGCAGCGTAGAGGGTAGCGGGAGTATCTACAATGAGCAGTTCTTC. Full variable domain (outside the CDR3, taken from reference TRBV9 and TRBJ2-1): DSGVTQTPKHLITATGQRVTLRCSPRSGDLSVYWYQQSLDQGLQFLIQYYNGEERAKGNILERFSAQQFPDLHSELNLSSLELGDSALYFCASSVEGSGSIYNEQFFGPGTRLTVL.

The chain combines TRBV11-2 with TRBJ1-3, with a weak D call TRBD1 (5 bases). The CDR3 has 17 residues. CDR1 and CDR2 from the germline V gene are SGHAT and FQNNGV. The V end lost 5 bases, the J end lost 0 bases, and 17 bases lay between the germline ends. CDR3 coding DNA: TGTGCCAGCAGCCTTCCCCAGGGCTCCTACTCTGGAAACACCATATATTTT. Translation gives CASSLPQGSYSGNTIYF.

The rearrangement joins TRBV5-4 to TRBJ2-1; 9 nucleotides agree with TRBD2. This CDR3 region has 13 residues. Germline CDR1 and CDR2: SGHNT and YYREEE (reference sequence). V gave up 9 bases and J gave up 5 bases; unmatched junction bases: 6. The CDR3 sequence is CATARTSDNEQFF. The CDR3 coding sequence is TGTGCCACAGCCCGGACTAGCGACAATGAGCAGTTCTTC.

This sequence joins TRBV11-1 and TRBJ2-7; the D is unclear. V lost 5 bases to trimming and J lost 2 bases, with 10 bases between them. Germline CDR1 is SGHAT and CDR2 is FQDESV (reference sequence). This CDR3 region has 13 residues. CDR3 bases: TGTGCCAGCAGCACCGCGGATACCTACGAGCAGTACTTC. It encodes CASSTADTYEQYF.

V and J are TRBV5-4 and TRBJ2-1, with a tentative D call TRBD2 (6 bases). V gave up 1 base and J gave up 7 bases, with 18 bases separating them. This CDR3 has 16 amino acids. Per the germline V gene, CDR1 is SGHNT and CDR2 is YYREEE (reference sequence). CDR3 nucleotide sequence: TGTGCCAGCAGCTTGCGGGGGACTCTCTGGGGTAATGAGCAGTTCTTC. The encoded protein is CASSLRGTLWGNEQFF.